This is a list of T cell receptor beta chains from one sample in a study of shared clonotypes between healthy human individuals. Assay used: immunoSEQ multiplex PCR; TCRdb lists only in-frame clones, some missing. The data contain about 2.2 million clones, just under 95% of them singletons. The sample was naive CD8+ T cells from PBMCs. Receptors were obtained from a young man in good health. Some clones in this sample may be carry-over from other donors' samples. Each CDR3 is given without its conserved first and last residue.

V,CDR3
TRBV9,ASSVGGTGLNTEAF
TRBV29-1,SVEDPEQY
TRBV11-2,ASSSNRGRREQY
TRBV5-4,ASSLERAEAF
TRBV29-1,SVRTSTYEQY
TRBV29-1,SVSTGAADTQY
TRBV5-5,ASSLDPREGSYEQY
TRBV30,AWSRSHTDTQY
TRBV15,ATKRGPSTDTQY
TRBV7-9,ASSLVYENEQF
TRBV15,ATSKRTGDVYGYT
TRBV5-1,ASSWGRASYEQY
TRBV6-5,ASSLTSVNTQY
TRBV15,ATSRDRGSQPQH
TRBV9,ASSPRAYTRTGYGYT
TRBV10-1,ASSEWQLWTQDTQY
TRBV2,ASSGVILEGNIQY
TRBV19,ASSGWTGSSYNEQF
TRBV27,ASSYSSYNEQF
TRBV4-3,ASSQAGLRDGYT
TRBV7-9,ASSHRTDSPLH
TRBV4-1,ASSQFQGTYNEQF
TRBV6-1,ASSYRQMNTEAF
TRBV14,ASSHSSEGPVGNTIY
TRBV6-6,ASSNSDKRLMKKLF
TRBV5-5,ASSRTGPMNQPQH
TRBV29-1,SACQLGGLNTEAF
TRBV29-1,SVEDWLAGIKKQF
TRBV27,ASSQGVIGYEQY
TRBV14,ASSQTRGTNYGYT
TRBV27,ASIGGPHEQY
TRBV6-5,ASSPGTGWNEQF
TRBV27,ASSLTNTYNEQF
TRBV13,ASSLGQGDETQY
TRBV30,AWGEGQGRTY
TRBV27,ASGPIAGRNEQY
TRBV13,ASSSGYLPNYGYT
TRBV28,ASSSRTSGIYEQY
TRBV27,ASSPGGGVYGYT
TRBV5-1,ASSLKNNYGYT
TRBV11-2,ASSGQEFYEQY
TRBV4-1,ASTQGPSYEQF
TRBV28,ASNSRLAGGYNEQF
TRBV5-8,ASSHRTGGPSSTDTQY
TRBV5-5,ASSYRDRVSGNTIY
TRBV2,ASNLRVGQGVANYGYT
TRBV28,ASRLDSPGETQY
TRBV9,ASSGGLRTDTQY
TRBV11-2,ASSPPGRAPNEQY
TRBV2,ASSGDSGRDTQY